The rows below give T cell receptor beta chains drawn from one sample of a study of T cells in Graves' hyperthyroidism and ophthalmopathy. TCRdb ran MiXCR on the multiplex PCR reads and lists one entry per CDR3 protein. The sample has 500,000 to 600,000 distinct CDR3 sequences, over 15% seen once. The sample comprised blood. The receptors originated from a woman aged 18-29 years with Graves' hyperthyroidism. Both conserved end residues are trimmed from each CDR3. A D gene is named only where the DNA matches it firmly. Clone size is not always given. Where it is, it says once, few, many or a class for expanded clones.

J	D	size	V	CDR3
TRBJ2-3	TRBD1	few	TRBV10-1	ASSDFDRGPTDTQY
TRBJ1-1	NA	NA	TRBV6-1	ASSRAGSNTEAF
TRBJ1-4	TRBD1	few	TRBV20-1	SASYRGLGEKLF
TRBJ2-6	NA	once	TRBV19	ATSHTGANVLT
TRBJ2-7	TRBD1	many	TRBV2	ASSGQGVFNEQY
TRBJ1-2	TRBD1	few	TRBV5-1	ATPQRQGNYGYT
TRBJ2-5	NA	many	TRBV12-3/TRBV12-4	ASTRGGSTQETQY
TRBJ2-7	NA	NA	TRBV7-9	ASSLSGFGYEQY
TRBJ2-7	NA	many	TRBV11-2	ASSLVNQRSYEQY
TRBJ1-5	NA	once	TRBV18	ASSISGSPFEAQH